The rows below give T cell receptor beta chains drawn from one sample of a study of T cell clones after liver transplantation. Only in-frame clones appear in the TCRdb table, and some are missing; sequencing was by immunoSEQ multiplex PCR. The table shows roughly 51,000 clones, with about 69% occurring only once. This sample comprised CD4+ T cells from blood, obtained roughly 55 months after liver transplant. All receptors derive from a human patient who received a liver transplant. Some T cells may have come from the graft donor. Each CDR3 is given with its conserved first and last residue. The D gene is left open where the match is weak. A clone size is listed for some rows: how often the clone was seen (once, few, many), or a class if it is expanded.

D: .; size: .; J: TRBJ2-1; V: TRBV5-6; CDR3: CASSSRGGGYNEQFF; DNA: TGTGCCAGCAGCAGCAGGGGCGGAGGCTACAATGAGCAGTTCTTC
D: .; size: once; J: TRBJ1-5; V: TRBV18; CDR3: CASSPQAGRGQPQHF; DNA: TGTGCCAGCTCACCACAGGCAGGGAGAGGTCAGCCCCAGCATTTT
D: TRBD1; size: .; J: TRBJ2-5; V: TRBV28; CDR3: CASRGTGGRETQYF; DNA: TGTGCCAGCAGAGGGACAGGGGGCAGGGAGACCCAGTACTTC
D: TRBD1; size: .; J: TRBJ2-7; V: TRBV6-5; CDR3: CASSYDQGAAEQYF; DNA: TGTGCCAGCAGCTATGACCAGGGGGCGGCCGAGCAGTACTTC
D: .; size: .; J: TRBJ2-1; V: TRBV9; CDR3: CASSVEGDPYNNEQFF; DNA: TGTGCCAGCAGCGTAGAAGGGGATCCGTATAACAATGAGCAGTTCTTC
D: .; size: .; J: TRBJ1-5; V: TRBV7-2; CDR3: CASSPGQTSNQPQHF; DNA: TGTGCCAGCAGTCCTGGACAGACTAGCAATCAGCCCCAGCATTTT
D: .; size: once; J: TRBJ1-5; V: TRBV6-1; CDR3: CASRLGLSSNQPQHF; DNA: TGTGCCAGCAGACTGGGACTTTCTAGCAATCAGCCCCAGCATTTT
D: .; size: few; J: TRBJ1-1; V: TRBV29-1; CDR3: CSVVFQVEAFF; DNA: TGCAGCGTTGTGTTCCAGGTTGAAGCTTTCTTT
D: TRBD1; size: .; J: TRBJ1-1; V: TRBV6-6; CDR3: CASRGQGAGTEAFF; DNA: TGTGCCAGCAGGGGACAGGGGGCTGGCACTGAAGCTTTCTTT
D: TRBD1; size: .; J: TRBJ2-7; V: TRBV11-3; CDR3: CASSLGISQGADEQYF; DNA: TGTGCCAGCAGCTTAGGCATATCACAGGGGGCGGACGAGCAGTACTTC
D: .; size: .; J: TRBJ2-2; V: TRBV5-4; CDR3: CASSFGLTKGPGELFF; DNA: TGTGCCAGCAGCTTCGGCCTTACGAAGGGACCCGGGGAGCTGTTTTTT
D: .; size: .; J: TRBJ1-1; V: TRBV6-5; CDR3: CASSYSSRAGNTEAFF; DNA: TGTGCCAGCAGTTACTCATCAAGGGCGGGGAACACTGAAGCTTTCTTT
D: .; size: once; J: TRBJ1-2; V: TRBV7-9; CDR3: CASSLSSRGGYGYTF; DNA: TGTGCCAGCAGCTTAAGTTCCAGGGGCGGATATGGCTACACCTTC
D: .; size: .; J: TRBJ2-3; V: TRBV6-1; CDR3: CASSALGEVQYF; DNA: TGTGCCAGCAGTGCACTGGGGGAGGTGCAGTATTTT
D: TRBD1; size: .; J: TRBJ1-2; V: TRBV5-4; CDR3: CASSSGQGRMNGYTF; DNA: TGTGCCAGCAGCTCTGGACAGGGGAGAATGAATGGCTACACCTTC
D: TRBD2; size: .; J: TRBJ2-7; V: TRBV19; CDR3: CASTMKGAGVYEQYF; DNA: TGTGCCAGTACCATGAAAGGAGCGGGGGTGTACGAGCAGTACTTC
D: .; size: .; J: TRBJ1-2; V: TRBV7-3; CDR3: CASSPDSADNYGYTF; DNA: TGTGCCAGCAGCCCGGACAGCGCGGATAACTATGGCTACACCTTC
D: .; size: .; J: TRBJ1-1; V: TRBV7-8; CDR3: CASSLREGHRPNTEAFF; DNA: TGTGCCAGCAGCTTACGTGAGGGTCACCGCCCTAACACTGAAGCTTTCTTT
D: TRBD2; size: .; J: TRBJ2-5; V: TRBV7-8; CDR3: CASSIRLAGGLGTQYF; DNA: TGTGCCAGCAGCATTCGACTAGCGGGGGGGCTGGGGACCCAGTACTTC
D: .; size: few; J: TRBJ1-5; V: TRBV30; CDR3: CAWSLVGRNNQPQHF; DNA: TGTGCCTGGAGTTTGGTAGGCCGTAACAATCAGCCCCAGCATTTT
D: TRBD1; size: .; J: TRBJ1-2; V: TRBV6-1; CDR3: CASSEGGQGANYGYTF; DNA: TGTGCCAGCAGTGAAGGGGGACAGGGGGCAAACTATGGCTACACCTTC
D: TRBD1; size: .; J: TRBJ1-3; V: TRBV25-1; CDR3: CASSVSRDRSSGNTIYF; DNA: TGTGCCAGCAGTGTCTCCCGGGACAGGAGCTCTGGAAACACCATATATTTT
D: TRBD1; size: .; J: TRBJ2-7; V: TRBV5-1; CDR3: CASSSLSGGQVEQYF; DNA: TGCGCCAGCAGCTCACTATCAGGGGGCCAGGTCGAGCAGTACTTC
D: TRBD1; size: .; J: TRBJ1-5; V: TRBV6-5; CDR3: CASSTTGEGPQHF; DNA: TGTGCCAGCAGCACGACAGGGGAGGGGCCCCAGCATTTT
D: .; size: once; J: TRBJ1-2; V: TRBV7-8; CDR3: CASSLRGGGGYTF; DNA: TGTGCCAGCAGCTTAAGAGGAGGGGGTGGCTACACCTTC
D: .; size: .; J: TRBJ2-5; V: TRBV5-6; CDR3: CASSLDVQETQYF; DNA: TGTGCCAGCAGCTTGGACGTTCAAGAGACCCAGTACTTC
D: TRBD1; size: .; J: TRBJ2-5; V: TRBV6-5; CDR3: CASSFTGGQETQYF; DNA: TGTGCCAGCAGCTTTACAGGGGGCCAAGAGACCCAGTACTTC
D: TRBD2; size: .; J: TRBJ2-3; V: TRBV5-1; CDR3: CASSPDGGKKSDTQYF; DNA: TGCGCCAGCAGCCCTGACGGGGGGAAAAAATCAGATACGCAGTATTTT
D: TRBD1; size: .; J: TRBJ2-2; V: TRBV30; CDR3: CASDRGFGTGELFF; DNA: TGTGCGTCCGACAGGGGGTTTGGGACCGGGGAGCTGTTTTTT
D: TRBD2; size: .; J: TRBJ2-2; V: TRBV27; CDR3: CASSLEGLAGGYTGELFF; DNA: TGTGCCAGCAGTTTGGAGGGGCTAGCGGGGGGTTACACCGGGGAGCTGTTTTTT
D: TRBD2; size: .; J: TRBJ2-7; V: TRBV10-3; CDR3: CAITPSGDHYEQYF; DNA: TGTGCCATCACTCCTAGCGGGGACCACTACGAGCAGTACTTC
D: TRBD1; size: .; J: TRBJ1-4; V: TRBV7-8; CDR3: CASSLPGQIEKLFF; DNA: TGTGCCAGCAGCTTACCGGGACAGATTGAAAAACTGTTTTTT
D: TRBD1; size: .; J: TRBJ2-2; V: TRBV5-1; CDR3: CASSFSGTGGSGELFF; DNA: TGCGCCAGCAGCTTCTCCGGGACAGGGGGCTCCGGGGAGCTGTTTTTT
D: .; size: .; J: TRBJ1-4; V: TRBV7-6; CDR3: CASSLNSRAGGNEKLFF; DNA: TGTGCCAGCAGCTTAAACAGTCGGGCAGGAGGAAATGAAAAACTGTTTTTT
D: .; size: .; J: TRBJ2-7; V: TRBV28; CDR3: CASSPSGGTYEQYF; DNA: TGTGCCAGCAGCCCTAGTGGGGGGACCTACGAGCAGTACTTC
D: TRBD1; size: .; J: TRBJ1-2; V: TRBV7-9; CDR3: CASSLTGGKGYGYTF; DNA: TGTGCCAGCAGCTTAACAGGGGGCAAGGGCTATGGCTACACCTTC
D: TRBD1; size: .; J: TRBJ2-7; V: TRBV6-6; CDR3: CATGTGEDEQYF; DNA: TGTGCCACCGGGACAGGGGAGGACGAGCAGTACTTC
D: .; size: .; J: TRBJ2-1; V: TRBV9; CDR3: CASSPGGTRSYNEQFF; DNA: TGTGCCAGCAGCCCAGGGGGGACAAGGTCCTACAATGAGCAGTTCTTC
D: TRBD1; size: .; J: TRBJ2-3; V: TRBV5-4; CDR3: CASSRSGQGRTDTQYF; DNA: TGTGCCAGCAGCCGGTCAGGACAGGGCCGCACAGATACGCAGTATTTT
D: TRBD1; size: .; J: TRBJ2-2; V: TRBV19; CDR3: CASISGGASTGELFF; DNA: TGTGCCAGTATATCAGGGGGCGCGAGCACCGGGGAGCTGTTTTTT
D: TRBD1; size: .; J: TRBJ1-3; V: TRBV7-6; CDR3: CASSIQGAPGNTIYF; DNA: TGTGCCAGCAGCATACAGGGGGCGCCCGGAAACACCATATATTTT
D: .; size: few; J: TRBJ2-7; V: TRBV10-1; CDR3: CASSDPNGEQYF; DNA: TGCGCCAGCAGTGACCCAAACGGCGAGCAGTACTTC
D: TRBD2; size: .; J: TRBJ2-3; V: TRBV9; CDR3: CASSPTRGADTQYF; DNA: TGTGCCAGCAGCCCCACCCGGGGGGCAGATACGCAGTATTTT